The rows below give T cell receptor beta chains drawn from one sample of a study of shared clonotypes between healthy human individuals. Profiled with immunoSEQ multiplex PCR; TCRdb holds only in-frame clones, not every one. The sample has about 480,000 clones, 60% to 85% seen once. What was sequenced was PBMCs. Source of these receptors: a woman between 35 and 50 years old in good health. Some clones in this sample may be carry-over from other donors' samples. Each CDR3 is given with its conserved first and last residue. A D gene is named only where the DNA matches it firmly. Not every row has a clone size; where given, it reads once, few, many or a size class.

J | size | D | V | DNA | CDR3
TRBJ1-5 | NA | NA | TRBV5-4 | TGTGTCAGCAGCCGAGGGGGAGATCAGCCCCAGCATTTT | CVSSRGGDQPQHF
TRBJ2-1 | once | TRBD2 | TRBV28 | TGTGCCAGCAGGGGGACTAGCGGGAGTAGGAGGATATCCTACAATGAGCAGTTCTTC | CASRGTSGSRRISYNEQFF
TRBJ2-5 | NA | TRBD2 | TRBV4-2 | TGTGCCAGCAGCCAAAGGCGGGAGGTCCAAGAGACCCAGTACTTC | CASSQRREVQETQYF
TRBJ1-5 | NA | NA | TRBV9 | TGTGCCAGCAGCTCGCAGGGTGATAATCAGCCCCAGCATTTT | CASSSQGDNQPQHF
TRBJ2-2 | once | NA | TRBV25-1 | TGTGCCAGCAGTGAATGGGGGGACCCGCTGTTTTTT | CASSEWGDPLFF
TRBJ2-7 | NA | TRBD1 | TRBV29-1 | TGCAGCGTCCAAGTGGGGACAGGTACCTACGAGCAGTACTTC | CSVQVGTGTYEQYF
TRBJ2-7 | NA | TRBD2 | TRBV6-5 | TGTGCCAGCAGGGCCCCCGGGGGGTCCCACGAGCAGTACTTC | CASRAPGGSHEQYF
TRBJ1-5 | NA | TRBD1 | TRBV30 | TGTGCCTGGGGGACAGGGGGCAATCAGCCCCAGCATTTT | CAWGTGGNQPQHF
TRBJ2-2 | many | NA | TRBV7-9 | TGTGCCAGCAGCCCTAGGGCGTACACCGGGGAGCTGTTTTTT | CASSPRAYTGELFF
TRBJ1-6 | NA | NA | TRBV10-3 | TGTGCCATCAGTATATCGGACAGTGATAATTCACCCCTCCACTTT | CAISISDSDNSPLHF
TRBJ2-2 | few | NA | TRBV19 | TGTGCCAGTAGTTTCCGCTCGGGGACCGGGGAGCTGTTTTTT | CASSFRSGTGELFF